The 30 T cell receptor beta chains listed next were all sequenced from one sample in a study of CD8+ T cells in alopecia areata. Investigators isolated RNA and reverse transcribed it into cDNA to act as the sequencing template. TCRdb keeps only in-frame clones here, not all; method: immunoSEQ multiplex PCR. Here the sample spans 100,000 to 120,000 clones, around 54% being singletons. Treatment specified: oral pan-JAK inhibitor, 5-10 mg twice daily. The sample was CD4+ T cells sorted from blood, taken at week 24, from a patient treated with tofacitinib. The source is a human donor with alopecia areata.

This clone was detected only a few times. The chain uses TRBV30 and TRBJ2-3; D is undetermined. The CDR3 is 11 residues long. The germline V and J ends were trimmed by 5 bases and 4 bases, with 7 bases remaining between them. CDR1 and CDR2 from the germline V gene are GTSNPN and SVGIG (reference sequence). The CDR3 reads CAWSRPDTQYF. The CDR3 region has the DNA TGTGCCTGGTCTAGACCAGATACGCAGTATTTT. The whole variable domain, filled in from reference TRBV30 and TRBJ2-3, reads SQTIHQWPATLVQPVGSPLSLECTVEGTSNPNLYWYRQAAGRGLQLLFYSVGIGQISSEVPQNLSASRPQDRQFILSSKKLLLSDSGFYLCAWSRPDTQYFGPGTRLTVL.

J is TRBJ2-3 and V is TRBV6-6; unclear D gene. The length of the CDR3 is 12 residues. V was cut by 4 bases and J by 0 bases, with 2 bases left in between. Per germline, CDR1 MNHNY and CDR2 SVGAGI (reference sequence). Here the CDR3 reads CASSSSTDTQYF. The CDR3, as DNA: TGTGCCAGCAGTTCGAGCACAGATACGCAGTATTTT.

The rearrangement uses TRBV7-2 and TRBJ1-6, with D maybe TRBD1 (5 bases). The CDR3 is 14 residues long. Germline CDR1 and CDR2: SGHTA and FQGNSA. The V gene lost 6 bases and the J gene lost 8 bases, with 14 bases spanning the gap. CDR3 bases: TGTGCCAGCAGTGCAGGGAATGGGTATTCACCCCTCCACTTT. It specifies CASSAGNGYSPLHF.

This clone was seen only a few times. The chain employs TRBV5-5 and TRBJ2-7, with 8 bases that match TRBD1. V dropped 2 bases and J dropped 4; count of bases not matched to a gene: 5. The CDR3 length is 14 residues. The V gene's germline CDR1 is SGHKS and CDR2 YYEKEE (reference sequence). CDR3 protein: CASSLQGGDYEQYF. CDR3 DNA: TGTGCCAGCAGCTTACAGGGGGGAGATTACGAGCAGTACTTC.

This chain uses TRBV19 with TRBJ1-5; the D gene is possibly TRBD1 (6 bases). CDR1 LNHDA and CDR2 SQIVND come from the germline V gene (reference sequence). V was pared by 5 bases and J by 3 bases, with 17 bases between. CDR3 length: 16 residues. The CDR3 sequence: CASSDLLGALNQPQHF. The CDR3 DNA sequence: TGTGCCAGTAGTGATCTACTGGGGGCTCTCAATCAGCCCCAGCATTTT.

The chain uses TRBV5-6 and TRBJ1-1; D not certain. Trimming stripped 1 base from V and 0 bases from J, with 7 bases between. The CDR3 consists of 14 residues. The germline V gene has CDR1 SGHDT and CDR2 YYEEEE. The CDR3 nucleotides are TGTGCCAGCAGCTTGTTTGCCCTGAACACTGAAGCTTTCTTT. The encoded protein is CASSLFALNTEAFF.

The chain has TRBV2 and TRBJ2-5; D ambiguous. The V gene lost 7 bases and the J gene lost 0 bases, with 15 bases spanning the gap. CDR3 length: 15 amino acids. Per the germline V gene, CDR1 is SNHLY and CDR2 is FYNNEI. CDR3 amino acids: CASKVDTGYQETQYF. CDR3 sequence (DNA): TGTGCCAGCAAAGTCGACACCGGGTACCAAGAGACCCAGTACTTC.

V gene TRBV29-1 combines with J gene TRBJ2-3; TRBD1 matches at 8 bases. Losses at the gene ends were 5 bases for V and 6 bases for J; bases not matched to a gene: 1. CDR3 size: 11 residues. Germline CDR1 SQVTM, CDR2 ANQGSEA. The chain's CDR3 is CSVYRGDTQYF. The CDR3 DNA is TGCAGCGTTTACAGGGGGGATACGCAGTATTTT.

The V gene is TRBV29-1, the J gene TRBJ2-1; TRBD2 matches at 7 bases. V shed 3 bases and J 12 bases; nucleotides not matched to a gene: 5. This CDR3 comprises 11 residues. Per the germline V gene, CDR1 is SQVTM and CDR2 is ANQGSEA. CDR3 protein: CSVEQSGGQFF. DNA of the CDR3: TGCAGCGTTGAGCAATCGGGGGGGCAGTTCTTC.

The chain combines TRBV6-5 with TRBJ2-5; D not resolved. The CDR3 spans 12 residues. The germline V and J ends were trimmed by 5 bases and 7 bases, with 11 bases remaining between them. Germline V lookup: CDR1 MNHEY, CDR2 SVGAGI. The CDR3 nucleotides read TGTGCCAGCAGTCCTGAATCAGGGACCCAGTACTTC. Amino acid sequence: CASSPESGTQYF.

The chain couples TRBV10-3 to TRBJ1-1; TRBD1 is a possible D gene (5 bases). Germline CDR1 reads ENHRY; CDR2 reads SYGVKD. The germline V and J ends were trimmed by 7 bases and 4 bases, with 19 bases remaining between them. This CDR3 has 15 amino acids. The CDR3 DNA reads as TGTGCCATCACCCCAGGGTTGGCAAGGGGCACTGAAGCTTTCTTT. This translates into CAITPGLARGTEAFF.

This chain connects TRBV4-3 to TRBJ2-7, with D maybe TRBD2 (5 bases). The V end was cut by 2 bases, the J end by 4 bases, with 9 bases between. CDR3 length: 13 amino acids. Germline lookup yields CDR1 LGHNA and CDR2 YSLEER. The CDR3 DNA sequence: TGCGCCAGCAGCCAATCCGAGGGTTACGAGCAGTACTTC. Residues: CASSQSEGYEQYF.

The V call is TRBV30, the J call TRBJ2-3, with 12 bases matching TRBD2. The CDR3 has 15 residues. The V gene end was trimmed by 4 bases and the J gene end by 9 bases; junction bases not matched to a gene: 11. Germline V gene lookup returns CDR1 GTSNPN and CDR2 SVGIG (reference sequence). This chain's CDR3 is CAWTRRLAGARTQYF. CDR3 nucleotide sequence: TGTGCCTGGACCCGACGACTAGCGGGGGCCCGAACGCAGTATTTT.

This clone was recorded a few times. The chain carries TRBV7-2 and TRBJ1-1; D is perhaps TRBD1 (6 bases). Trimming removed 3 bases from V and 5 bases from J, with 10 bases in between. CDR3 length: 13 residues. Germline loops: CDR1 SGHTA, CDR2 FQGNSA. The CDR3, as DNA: TGTGCCAGCAGCTTCACAGGGCGGACTGAAGCTTTCTTT. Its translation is CASSFTGRTEAFF.

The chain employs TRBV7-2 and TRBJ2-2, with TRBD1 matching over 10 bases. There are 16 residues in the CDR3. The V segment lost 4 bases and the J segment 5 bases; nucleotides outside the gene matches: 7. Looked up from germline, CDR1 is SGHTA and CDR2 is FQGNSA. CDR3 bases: TGTGCCAGCAGCTCTACCGGGACAGGGGTAACCGGGGAGCTGTTTTTT. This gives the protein CASSSTGTGVTGELFF.

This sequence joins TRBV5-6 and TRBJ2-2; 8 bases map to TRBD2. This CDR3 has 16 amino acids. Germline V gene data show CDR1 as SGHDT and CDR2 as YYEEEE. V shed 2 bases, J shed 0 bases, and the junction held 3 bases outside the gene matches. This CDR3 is CASSFGGGTNTGELFF. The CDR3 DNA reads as TGTGCCAGCAGCTTCGGCGGGGGGACGAACACCGGGGAGCTGTTTTTT. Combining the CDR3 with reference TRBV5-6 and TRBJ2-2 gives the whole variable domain DAGVTQSPTHLIKTRGQQVTLRCSPKSGHDTVSWYQQALGQGPQFIFQYYEEEERQRGNFPDRFSGHQFPNYSSELNVNALLLGDSALYLCASSFGGGTNTGELFFGEGSRLTVL.

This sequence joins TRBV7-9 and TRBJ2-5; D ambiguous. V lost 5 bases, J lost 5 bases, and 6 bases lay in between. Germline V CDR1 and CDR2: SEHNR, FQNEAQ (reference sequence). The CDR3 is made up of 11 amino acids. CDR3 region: CASSKAETQYF. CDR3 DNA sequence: TGTGCCAGCAGCAAGGCGGAGACCCAGTACTTC.

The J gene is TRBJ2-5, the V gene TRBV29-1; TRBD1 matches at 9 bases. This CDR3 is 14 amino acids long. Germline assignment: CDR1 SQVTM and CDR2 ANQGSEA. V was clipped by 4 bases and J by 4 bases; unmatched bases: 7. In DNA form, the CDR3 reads TGCAGCGTTGGAGGGGGGACAGGGAGAGAGACCCAGTACTTC. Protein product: CSVGGGTGRETQYF.

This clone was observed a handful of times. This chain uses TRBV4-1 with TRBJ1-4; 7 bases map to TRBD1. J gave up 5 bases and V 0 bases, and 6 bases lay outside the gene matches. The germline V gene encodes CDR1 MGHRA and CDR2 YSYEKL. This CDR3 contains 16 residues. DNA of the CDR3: TGCGCCAGCAGCCAAGATCGGACAGGAAAGAATGAAAAACTGTTTTTT. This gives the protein CASSQDRTGKNEKLFF.

CDR3 residues: CASSFGGTTEAFF. The DNA for the CDR3 is TGTGCCAGCAGCTTCGGGGGTACCACTGAAGCTTTCTTT. The chain links TRBV5-4 to TRBJ1-1, with TRBD1 as a possible D gene (5 bases). Germline V gives CDR1 SGHNT, CDR2 YYREEE (reference sequence). V was pared by 2 bases and J by 4 bases, with 9 bases between. This CDR3 contains 13 residues.

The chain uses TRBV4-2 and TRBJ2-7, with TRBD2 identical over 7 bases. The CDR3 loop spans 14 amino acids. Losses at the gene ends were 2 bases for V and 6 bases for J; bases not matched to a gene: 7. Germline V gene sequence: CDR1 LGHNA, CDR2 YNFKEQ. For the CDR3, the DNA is TGTGCCAGCAGCCAATCGACTAGCAGGGCCGAGCAGTACTTC. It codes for CASSQSTSRAEQYF.

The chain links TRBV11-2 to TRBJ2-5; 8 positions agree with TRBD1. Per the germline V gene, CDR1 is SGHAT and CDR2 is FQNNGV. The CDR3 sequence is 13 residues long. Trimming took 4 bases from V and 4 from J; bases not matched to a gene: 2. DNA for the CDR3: TGTGCCAGCAGCTGGACAGGGAGAGAGACCCAGTACTTC. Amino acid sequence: CASSWTGRETQYF.

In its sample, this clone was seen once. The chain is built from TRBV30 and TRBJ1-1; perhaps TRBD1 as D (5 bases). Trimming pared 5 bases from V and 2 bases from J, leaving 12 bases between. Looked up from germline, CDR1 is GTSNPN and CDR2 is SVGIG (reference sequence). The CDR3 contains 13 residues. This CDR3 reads CAWVAQGNTEAFF. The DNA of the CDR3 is TGTGCCTGGGTAGCGCAGGGTAACACTGAAGCTTTCTTT.

The CDR3 sequence is CASSQTGTDYNEQFF. For the CDR3, the DNA is TGTGCCAGCAGCCAAACCGGGACAGACTACAATGAGCAGTTCTTC. The rearrangement joins TRBV11-3 to TRBJ2-1; 7 bases align to TRBD1. Germline CDR1 is SGHNT and CDR2 is YENEEA. CDR3 length: 15 residues. With V trimmed by 5 bases and J by 3 bases, 7 bases remained unmatched. The entire variable domain, with the rest obtained from reference TRBV11-3 and TRBJ2-1, is as follows: EAGVVQSPRYKIIEKKQPVAFWCNPISGHNTLYWYLQNLGQGPELLIRYENEEAVDDSQLPKDRFSAERLKGVDSTLKIQPAELGDSAVYLCASSQTGTDYNEQFFGPGTRLTVL.

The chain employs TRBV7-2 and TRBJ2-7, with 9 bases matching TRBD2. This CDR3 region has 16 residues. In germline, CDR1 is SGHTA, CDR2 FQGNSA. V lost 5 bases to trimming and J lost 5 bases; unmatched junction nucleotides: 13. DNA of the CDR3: TGTGCCAGCAGCAACCGGATAGCGGGGGCCGGGAACGAGCAGTACTTC. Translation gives CASSNRIAGAGNEQYF.

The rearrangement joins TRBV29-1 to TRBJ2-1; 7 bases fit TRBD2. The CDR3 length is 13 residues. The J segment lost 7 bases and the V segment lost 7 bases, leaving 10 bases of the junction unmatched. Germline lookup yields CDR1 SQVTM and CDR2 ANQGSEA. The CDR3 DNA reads TGCAGCGCGAGGAGGCCTAGCGGTAATGAGCAGTTCTTC. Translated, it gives CSARRPSGNEQFF.

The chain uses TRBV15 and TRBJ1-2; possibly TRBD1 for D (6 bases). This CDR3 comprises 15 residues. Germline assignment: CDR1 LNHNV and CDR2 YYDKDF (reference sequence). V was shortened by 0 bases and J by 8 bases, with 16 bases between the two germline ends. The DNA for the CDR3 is TGTGCCACCAGCAGAGATGGGGGGCCAGGGCAGGGCTACACCTTC. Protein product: CATSRDGGPGQGYTF.

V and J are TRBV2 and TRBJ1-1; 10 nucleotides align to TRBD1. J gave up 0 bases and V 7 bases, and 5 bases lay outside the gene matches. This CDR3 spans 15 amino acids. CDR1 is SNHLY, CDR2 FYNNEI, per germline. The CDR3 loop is CASTGQGPMNTEAFF. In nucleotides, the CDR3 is TGTGCCAGCACGGGACAGGGGCCCATGAACACTGAAGCTTTCTTT.

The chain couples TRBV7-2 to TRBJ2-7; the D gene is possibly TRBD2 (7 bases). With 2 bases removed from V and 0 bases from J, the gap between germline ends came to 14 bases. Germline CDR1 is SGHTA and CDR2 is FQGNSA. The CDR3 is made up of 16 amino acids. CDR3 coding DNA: TGTGCCAGCAGCTTAAGGGGGGGTAGCGCCTCCTACGAGCAGTACTTC. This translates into CASSLRGGSASYEQYF.

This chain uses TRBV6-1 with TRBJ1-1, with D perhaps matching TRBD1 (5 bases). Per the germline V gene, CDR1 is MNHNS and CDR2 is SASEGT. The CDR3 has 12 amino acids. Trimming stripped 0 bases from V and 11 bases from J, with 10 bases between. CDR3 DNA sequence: TGTGCCAGCAGTGAAGCGCCCAGGGACGCTTTCTTT. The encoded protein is CASSEAPRDAFF.